The 10 T cell receptor beta chains reported below all come from one sample, sequenced in a study of T cell clonotyping in hematopoietic cell transplantation. Produced via immunoSEQ multiplex PCR; TCRdb's table is partial and in-frame only. The table has 15,000 or so clones, about 90% seen once; the top ten hold around 3%. The sequenced material came from peripheral blood mononuclear cells. These receptors were collected from a man in his fifties in good health. Some clones in this sample may be carry-over from other donors' samples.

This chain links TRBV2 with TRBJ1-3; D not resolved. CDR3 length: 13 amino acids. The germline CDR1 and CDR2 sequences are SNHLY and FYNNEI. V was shortened by 2 bases and J by 2 bases, with 4 bases between the two germline ends. The CDR3 nucleotides read TGTGCCAGCAGTGAATTCACTGGAAACACCATATATTTT. As protein: CASSEFTGNTIYF.

The chain is built from TRBV29-1 and TRBJ1-5; weak D call: TRBD1 (5 bases). The germline gives CDR1 SQVTM, CDR2 ANQGSEA. This CDR3 spans 13 amino acids. Trimming pared 6 bases from V and 1 base from J, leaving 10 bases between. The CDR3 coding sequence is TGCAGCGTCGGGGGGGGGAGCAATCAGCCCCAGCATTTT. This sequence encodes CSVGGGSNQPQHF.

This clone was seen a few times. V is TRBV28 and J is TRBJ1-2, with TRBD1 matching over 8 bases. Losses at the gene ends were 7 bases for V and 7 bases for J; bases not matched to a gene: 11. Germline V gives CDR1 MDHEN, CDR2 SYDVKM. The CDR3 is 14 amino acids. The CDR3, as DNA: TGTGCCAGCATCTCGTCTGCAGGGGGCTCTGGCTACACCTTC. It yields the protein CASISSAGGSGYTF.

The chain is built from TRBV19 and TRBJ1-6; a weak D match, TRBD1 (5 bases). The CDR3 loop spans 14 amino acids. Germline V gene lookup returns CDR1 LNHDA and CDR2 SQIVND (reference sequence). Trimming took 7 bases from V and 14 from J, leaving 21 bases between them. The CDR3 bases are TGTGCCAGTACACCTGAGACAGCCCGGGGAACCCTCCACTTT. Translating gives CASTPETARGTLHF.

V usage is TRBV4-2 and J usage is TRBJ1-6, with 8 bases identical to TRBD1. Germline V gene lookup returns CDR1 LGHNA and CDR2 YNFKEQ. V shed 1 base, J shed 1 base, and the junction held 9 bases outside the gene matches. The CDR3 spans 19 residues. Written as DNA, the CDR3 is TGTGCCAGCAGCCAAGGGGCTCCCGACAGGGGTTCCTATAATTCACCCCTCCACTTT. It translates to CASSQGAPDRGSYNSPLHF.

The chain is built from TRBV7-2 and TRBJ1-3, with a possible D match to TRBD1 (6 bases). Germline V gives CDR1 SGHTA, CDR2 FQGNSA. The CDR3 sequence is 16 residues long. Trimming stripped 4 bases from V and 0 bases from J, with 13 bases between. CDR3 protein: CASSSIGDTSGNTIYF. For the CDR3, the DNA is TGTGCCAGCAGCTCCATCGGGGACACCTCTGGAAACACCATATATTTT.

The CDR3 here is CAWSRDRGPPLHF. The CDR3 DNA reads as TGTGCCTGGAGCAGGGACAGGGGTCCACCCCTCCACTTT. The chain recombines TRBV30 with TRBJ1-6, with TRBD1 identical over 10 bases. CDR3 size: 13 residues. Trimming at V came to 3 bases and at J to 11 bases, leaving 4 bases not matched to a gene. CDR1 and CDR2 (germline): GTSNPN, SVGIG (reference sequence).

This clone was recorded a few times. This chain uses TRBV2 with TRBJ1-2; D remains ambiguous. Trimming removed 6 bases from V and 4 bases from J, with 6 bases in between. CDR1 SNHLY and CDR2 FYNNEI come from the germline V gene. The length of the CDR3 is 11 residues. Written as DNA, the CDR3 is TGTGCCAGCAGCCGCATCTATGGCTACACCTTC. Translated: CASSRIYGYTF.

The chain is built from TRBV19 and TRBJ2-7; possible D gene TRBD1, 7 bases. V was pared by 5 bases and J by 2 bases, with 16 bases between. CDR1 and CDR2 (germline): LNHDA, SQIVND (reference sequence). The CDR3 covers 15 residues. For the CDR3, the DNA is TGTGCCAGTAGTCTCCATCAGGGGGGCCCCTACGAGCAGTACTTC. It specifies CASSLHQGGPYEQYF.

The chain joins TRBV5-6 to TRBJ2-3, with a possible D match to TRBD2 (6 bases). V was shortened by 1 base and J by 2 bases, with 8 bases between the two germline ends. The CDR3 is 14 amino acids. Per germline, CDR1 SGHDT and CDR2 YYEEEE. CDR3 bases: TGTGCCAGCAGCTTGACTAGCTTCACAGATACGCAGTATTTT. It is translated as CASSLTSFTDTQYF. The full variable domain, completed using reference TRBV5-6 and TRBJ2-3, is DAGVTQSPTHLIKTRGQQVTLRCSPKSGHDTVSWYQQALGQGPQFIFQYYEEEERQRGNFPDRFSGHQFPNYSSELNVNALLLGDSALYLCASSLTSFTDTQYFGPGTRLTVL.